This passage covers 5 T cell receptor beta chains from one sample sequenced in a study of regulatory T cells in long-lasting Graves disease. The time point here: newly diagnosed GD, antithyroid drugs for less than 3 months. From PBMCs, RNA was extracted and then used to make the TCR library. The authors built TCR beta libraries using iRepertoire HTBI primers and Arm-PCR of CDR3 regions. TCRdb re-derived calls from the multiplex PCR reads in MiXCR, one entry per CDR3 protein. The repertoire holds around 480,000 distinct CDR3 sequences, with 15% to 20% as singletons. These data were also reused for a study on T cells in Graves' hyperthyroidism and ophthalmopathy.

Material: peripheral blood mononuclear cells (PBMCs), obtained at new diagnosis, from a patient treated with antithyroid drugs. These receptors all come from a woman aged 35 to 60 with Graves disease.

As for this clonotype: With a much larger clone just one base away, this may be a read error. The chain joins TRBV7-3 to TRBJ2-5; 12 bases are shared with TRBD2. The CDR3 is made up of 17 amino acids. With V trimmed by 4 bases and J by 11 bases, 17 bases remained unmatched. Germline V gene sequence: CDR1 SGHTA, CDR2 FQGTGA. As DNA, the CDR3 is TGTGCCAGCAGCTCTAGCGGGGGGGGGAGCTCCTACAATGAGCAGTACTTC. It is translated as CASSSSGGGSSYNEQYF. The full variable domain, its missing parts supplied by reference TRBV7-3 and TRBJ2-5, is GAGVSQTPSNKVTEKGKYVELRCDPISGHTALYWYRQSLGQGPEFLIYFQGTGAADDSGLPNDRFFAVRPEGSVSTLKIQRTERGDSAVYLCASSSSGGGSSYNEQYFGPGTRLLVL.

This clonotype was counted ten times or more. This chain's CDR3 is CASSLGRGIRDTEAFF. The CDR3 coding sequence is TGTGCCAGCAGTTTAGGTAGGGGAATCCGTGACACTGAAGCTTTCTTT. The V gene is TRBV12-3 or TRBV12-4, the J gene TRBJ1-1; D might be TRBD1 (5 bases). Trimming cost V 1 base and J 3 bases, with 15 bases left between them. The CDR3 has 16 amino acids.

This clonotype was seen repeatedly, ten times or more. The CDR3 nucleotides are TGCAGTGCCCCGTATGTTACAGGGGACGGGGTACGAGAGACCCAGTACTTC. Residues: CSAPYVTGDGVRETQYF. This rearrangement joins TRBV20-1 to TRBJ2-5; TRBD1 matches 7 bases. V shed 6 bases and J 4 bases; nucleotides not matched to a gene: 20. Per the germline V gene, CDR1 is DFQATT and CDR2 is SNEGSKA (reference sequence). There are 17 residues in the CDR3.

This clonotype was seen a few times. The gene calls are TRBV24-1 and TRBJ1-5; D remains unclear. The CDR3 is 13 residues long. Germline CDR1 is KGHDR and CDR2 is SFDVKD. V shed 3 bases and J shed 3 bases, with 5 bases lying between them. The CDR3 is CATSDTANQPQHF. The CDR3, as DNA: TGTGCCACCAGTGATACCGCCAATCAGCCCCAGCATTTT.

The chain recombines TRBV5-1 with TRBJ2-3, with TRBD1 as a possible D gene (5 bases). CDR3 length equals 16 residues. V was clipped by 6 bases and J by 0 bases, with 17 bases between them. CDR1 and CDR2 from the germline V gene are SGHRS and YFSETQ. The CDR3 region has the DNA TGCGCCAGCACCCTCCAGGGCAGCTTTAGCACAGATACGCAGTATTTT. Its translation is CASTLQGSFSTDTQYF.